The 16 T cell receptor beta chains listed next were all sequenced from one sample in a study of CD8 T cells in Susac syndrome. With random hexamers, about 0.5 to 1 ug RNA was reverse transcribed. In TCRdb, the immunoSEQ multiplex PCR reads were re-called with MiXCR into one record per CDR3 protein. The top ten hold 0.08% to 0.095% of the sample, which has around 150,000 distinct CDR3 sequences, around 94% seen once. Sequencing was performed on CD4+ T cells from PBMCs. The receptors were sampled from a human donor with multiple sclerosis.

The chain employs TRBV30 and TRBJ2-7; D is unresolved. V shed 1 base and J shed 2 bases, with 6 bases lying between them. The CDR3 length is 12 residues. Germline V lookup: CDR1 GTSNPN, CDR2 SVGIG (reference sequence). The CDR3 DNA reads as TGTGCCTGGAGTGCGACGCCCTACGAGCAGTACTTC. This codes for CAWSATPYEQYF.

This rearrangement joins TRBV5-8 to TRBJ1-4, with unresolved D. Germline CDR1 and CDR2: SGHTS and YDEGEE. Trimming removed 5 bases at V and 7 bases at J, with 15 bases between. This CDR3 region has 14 residues. Here the CDR3 reads CASRNGRTREKLFF. The CDR3 DNA reads as TGTGCCAGCAGAAATGGACGGACGCGTGAAAAACTGTTTTTT.

This clonotype showed up just once. The rearrangement uses TRBV5-1 and TRBJ1-1; D remains unclear. The CDR3 extends over 13 amino acids. The V gene lost 4 bases and the J gene lost 7 bases, with 14 bases spanning the gap. In germline, CDR1 is SGHRS, CDR2 YFSETQ. CDR3 region: CASSLPRPLEAFF. The CDR3 bases are TGCGCCAGCAGCCTGCCCCGGCCTCTTGAAGCTTTCTTT.

This rearrangement joins TRBV7-9 to TRBJ1-2, with TRBD1 matching over 8 bases. Germline V gives CDR1 SEHNR, CDR2 FQNEAQ (reference sequence). This CDR3 comprises 14 residues. Trimming cost V 5 bases and J 4 bases; bases outside gene matches: 6. CDR3 coding DNA: TGTGCCAGCAGCCCGACAGGGGCTAGCTATGGCTACACCTTC. This translates into CASSPTGASYGYTF.

J is TRBJ2-4 and V is TRBV9; 11 nucleotides align to TRBD2. Germline V gene sequence: CDR1 SGDLS, CDR2 YYNGEE. The V gene end was trimmed by 1 base and the J gene end by 6 bases; junction bases not matched to a gene: 0. The CDR3 runs to 14 residues. The CDR3 here is CASSVTSGGNIQYF. The CDR3 bases are TGTGCCAGCAGCGTAACTAGCGGGGGAAACATTCAGTACTTC. Together with reference TRBV9 and TRBJ2-4, the CDR3 gives the full variable domain: DSGVTQTPKHLITATGQRVTLRCSPRSGDLSVYWYQQSLDQGLQFLIQYYNGEERAKGNILERFSAQQFPDLHSELNLSSLELGDSALYFCASSVTSGGNIQYFGAGTRLSVL.

The chain combines TRBV29-1 with TRBJ2-1; D not certain. Trimming removed 3 bases at V and 8 bases at J, with 20 bases between. Germline V lookup: CDR1 SQVTM, CDR2 ANQGSEA. The CDR3 spans 15 residues. The CDR3, as DNA: TGCAGCGTTGAGTACCAAGGATACCAAGGCGATGAGCAGTTCTTC. Its translation: CSVEYQGYQGDEQFF.

This chain links TRBV6-6 with TRBJ2-5; 8 positions match TRBD2. J was trimmed by 1 base and V by 4 bases; bases with no gene match: 5. The CDR3 is 15 amino acids. Germline CDR1 and CDR2: MNHNY and SVGAGI (reference sequence). The CDR3 DNA reads TGTGCCAGCAGTTGGCCAACTAGCGGCCAAGAGACCCAGTACTTC. It translates to CASSWPTSGQETQYF.

The V call is TRBV30, the J call TRBJ2-7; D is perhaps TRBD1 (5 bases). With 2 bases removed from V and 9 bases from J, the gap between germline ends came to 17 bases. The CDR3 runs to 13 residues. Germline V gene data show CDR1 as GTSNPN and CDR2 as SVGIG (reference sequence). The CDR3 region is CAWSSGIDIGQYF. The CDR3 coding sequence is TGTGCCTGGAGTTCAGGGATAGATATAGGGCAGTACTTC.

V gene TRBV20-1 combines with J gene TRBJ2-7; 10 bases align to TRBD2. V dropped 3 bases and J dropped 4; count of bases not matched to a gene: 9. The CDR3 totals 15 residues. The germline CDR1 and CDR2 sequences are DFQATT and SNEGSKA (reference sequence). The CDR3: CSARVASGGPYEQYF. The DNA of the CDR3 is TGCAGTGCTAGGGTGGCTAGCGGGGGACCATACGAGCAGTACTTC.

This chain's CDR3 is CASSYSSGDNYEQYF. The CDR3 DNA sequence: TGTGCCAGCAGTTACTCATCGGGTGACAACTACGAGCAGTACTTC. The chain has TRBV6-5 and TRBJ2-7; D is ambiguous. Germline CDR1 MNHEY, CDR2 SVGAGI. V lost 0 bases, J lost 3 bases, and 12 bases lay in between. This CDR3 has 15 amino acids.

There are a few counts of this clonotype. J is TRBJ1-1 and V is TRBV20-1; D call uncertain. Germline CDR1 is DFQATT and CDR2 is SNEGSKA (reference sequence). V shed 5 bases and J shed 1 base, with 11 bases lying between them. The CDR3 contains 13 residues. The DNA for the CDR3 is TGCAGTGCTCGCGAAGGCGGGAACACTGAAGCTTTCTTT. It encodes CSAREGGNTEAFF.

V and J are TRBV19 and TRBJ1-1; 7 positions agree with TRBD1. CDR1 LNHDA and CDR2 SQIVND come from the germline V gene (reference sequence). J was trimmed by 1 base and V by 6 bases; bases with no gene match: 5. This CDR3 contains 14 residues. The CDR3 sequence: CASRTGAWNTEAFF. The CDR3 region has the DNA TGTGCCAGTAGAACAGGGGCATGGAACACTGAAGCTTTCTTT.

The J gene is TRBJ2-2, the V gene TRBV5-6, with 8 bases matching TRBD2. The CDR3 is 18 amino acids. CDR1 is SGHDT, CDR2 YYEEEE, per germline. Trimming at V came to 5 bases and at J to 3 bases, leaving 15 bases not matched to a gene. In nucleotides, the CDR3 is TGTGCCAGCAGTCTGAAGCGGGAGAGCCTGCTAGACACCGGGGAGCTGTTTTTT. This gives the protein CASSLKRESLLDTGELFF.

The chain couples TRBV10-3 to TRBJ1-1; 7 bases are shared with TRBD1. The length of the CDR3 is 14 residues. Germline CDR1 reads ENHRY; CDR2 reads SYGVKD. J was trimmed by 10 bases and V by 10 bases; bases with no gene match: 18. CDR3 residues: CASHSADRAGGAFF. CDR3 sequence (DNA): TGTGCCAGTCACAGCGCCGACAGGGCGGGGGGAGCTTTCTTT.

The chain carries TRBV20-1 and TRBJ2-3; no firm D call. V was shortened by 2 bases and J by 4 bases, with 10 bases between the two germline ends. Germline CDR1 and CDR2: DFQATT and SNEGSKA (reference sequence). The CDR3 sequence is 13 residues long. In nucleotides, the CDR3 is TGCAGTGCTAGATGGCATAGCCCAGATACGCAGTATTTT. Protein product: CSARWHSPDTQYF.

There are a few counts of this clonotype. The chain joins TRBV18 to TRBJ1-1; D not certain. From germline, CDR1 is KGHSH and CDR2 LQKENI. V was pared by 5 bases and J by 4 bases, with 5 bases between. The CDR3 runs 11 residues. CDR3 loop: CASSEGTEAFF. CDR3 nucleotides: TGTGCCAGCTCAGAGGGCACTGAAGCTTTCTTT.